This record covers a single TCR beta chain. Antigen: not known. The ends were cut back, 7 bases at V and 1 base at J, with 17 bases in the middle. Germline CDR1 and CDR2: MNHEY and SVGEGT. The CDR3 is 16 amino acids. TCRdb re-called the 5' RACE reads through MiXCR, storing one row per CDR3 protein. The table has under 450,000 distinct CDR3 sequences, 13% to 15% seen once. The record originates from a study of T-cell memory formation after mild COVID-19. Study-wide results and caveats: CD8+ contracting clones occupied EMRA, while CD4+ ones occupied mainly CM and EM.

The chain links TRBV6-2 or TRBV6-3 to TRBJ2-1; D is perhaps TRBD2 (7 bases). The TCR originated in a man aged 18 to 30 who had mild COVID-19 (a few samples of this study predate the infection). Cell type and time point are not known. Input material: PBMCs or a T cell subset sorted from them (not recorded which). CDR3 amino acids: CASTPGGVPSYNEQFF. CDR3 coding DNA: TGTGCCAGCACCCCGGGGGGCGTCCCTTCCTACAATGAGCAGTTCTTC.